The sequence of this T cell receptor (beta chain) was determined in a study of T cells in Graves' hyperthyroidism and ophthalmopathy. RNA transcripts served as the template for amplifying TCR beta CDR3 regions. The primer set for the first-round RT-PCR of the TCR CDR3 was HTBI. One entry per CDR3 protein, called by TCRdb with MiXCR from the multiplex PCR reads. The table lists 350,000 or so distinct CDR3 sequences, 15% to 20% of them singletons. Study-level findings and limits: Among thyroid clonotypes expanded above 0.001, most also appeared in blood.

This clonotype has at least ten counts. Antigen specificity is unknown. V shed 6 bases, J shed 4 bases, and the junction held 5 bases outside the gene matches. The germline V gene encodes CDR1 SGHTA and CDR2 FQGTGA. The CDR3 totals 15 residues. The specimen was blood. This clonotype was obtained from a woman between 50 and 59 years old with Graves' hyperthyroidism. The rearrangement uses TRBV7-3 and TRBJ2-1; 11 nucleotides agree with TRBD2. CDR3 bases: TGTGCCAGCAGACACGGGACTAGCGGATACAATGAGCAGTTCTTC. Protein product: CASRHGTSGYNEQFF. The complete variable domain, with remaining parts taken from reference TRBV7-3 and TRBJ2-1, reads GAGVSQTPSNKVTEKGKYVELRCDPISGHTALYWYRQSLGQGPEFLIYFQGTGAADDSGLPNDRFFAVRPEGSVSTLKIQRTERGDSAVYLCASRHGTSGYNEQFFGPGTRLTVL.